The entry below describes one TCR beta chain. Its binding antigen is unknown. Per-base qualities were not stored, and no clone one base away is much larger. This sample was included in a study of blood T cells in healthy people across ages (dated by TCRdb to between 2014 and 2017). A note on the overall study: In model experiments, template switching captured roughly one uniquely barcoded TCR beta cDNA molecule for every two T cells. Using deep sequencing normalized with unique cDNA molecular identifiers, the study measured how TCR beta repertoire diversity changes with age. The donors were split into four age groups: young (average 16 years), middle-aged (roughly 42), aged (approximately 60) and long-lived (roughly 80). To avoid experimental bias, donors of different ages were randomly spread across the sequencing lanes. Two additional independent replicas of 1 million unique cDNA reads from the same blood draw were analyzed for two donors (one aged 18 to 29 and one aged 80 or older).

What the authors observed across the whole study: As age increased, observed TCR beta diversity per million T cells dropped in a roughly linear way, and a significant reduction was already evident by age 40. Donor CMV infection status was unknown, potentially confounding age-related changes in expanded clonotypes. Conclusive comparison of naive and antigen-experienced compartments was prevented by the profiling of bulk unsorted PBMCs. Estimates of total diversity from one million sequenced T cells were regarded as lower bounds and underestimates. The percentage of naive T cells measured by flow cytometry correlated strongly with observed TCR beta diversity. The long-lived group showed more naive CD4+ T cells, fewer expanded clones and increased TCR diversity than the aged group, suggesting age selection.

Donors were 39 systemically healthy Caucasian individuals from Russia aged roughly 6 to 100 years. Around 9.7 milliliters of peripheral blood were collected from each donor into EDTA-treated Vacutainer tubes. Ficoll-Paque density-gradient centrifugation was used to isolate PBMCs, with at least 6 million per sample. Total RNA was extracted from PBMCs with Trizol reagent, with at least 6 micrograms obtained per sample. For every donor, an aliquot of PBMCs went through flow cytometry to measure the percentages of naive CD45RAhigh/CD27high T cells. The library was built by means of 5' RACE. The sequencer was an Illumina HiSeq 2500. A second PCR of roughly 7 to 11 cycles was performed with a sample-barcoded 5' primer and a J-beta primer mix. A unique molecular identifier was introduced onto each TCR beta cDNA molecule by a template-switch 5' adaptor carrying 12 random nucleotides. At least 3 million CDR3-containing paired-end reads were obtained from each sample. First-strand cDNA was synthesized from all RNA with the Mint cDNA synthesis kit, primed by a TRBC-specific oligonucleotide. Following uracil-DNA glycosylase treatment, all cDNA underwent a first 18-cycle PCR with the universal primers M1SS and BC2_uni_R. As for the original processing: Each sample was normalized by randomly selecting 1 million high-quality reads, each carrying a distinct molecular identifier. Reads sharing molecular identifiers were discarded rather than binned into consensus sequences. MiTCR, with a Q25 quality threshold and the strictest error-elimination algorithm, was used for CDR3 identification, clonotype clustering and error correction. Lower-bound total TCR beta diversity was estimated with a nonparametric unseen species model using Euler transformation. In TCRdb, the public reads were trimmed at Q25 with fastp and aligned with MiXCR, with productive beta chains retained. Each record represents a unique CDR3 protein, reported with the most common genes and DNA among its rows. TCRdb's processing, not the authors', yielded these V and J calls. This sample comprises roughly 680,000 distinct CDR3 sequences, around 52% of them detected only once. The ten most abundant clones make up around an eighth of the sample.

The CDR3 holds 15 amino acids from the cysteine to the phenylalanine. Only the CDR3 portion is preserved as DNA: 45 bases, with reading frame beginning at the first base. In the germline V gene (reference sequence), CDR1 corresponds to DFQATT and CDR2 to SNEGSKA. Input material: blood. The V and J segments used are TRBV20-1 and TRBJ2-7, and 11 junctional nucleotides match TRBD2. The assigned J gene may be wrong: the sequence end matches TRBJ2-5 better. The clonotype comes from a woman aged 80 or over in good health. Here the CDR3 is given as CSARSATSGEETQYF. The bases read TGCAGTGCTAGGTCGGCGACTAGCGGGGAAGAGACCCAGTACTTC.